This passage covers 31 T cell receptor beta chains from one sample sequenced in a study of graft-versus-host responses after intestinal transplantation. TCRdb keeps only in-frame clones here, not all; method: immunoSEQ multiplex PCR. The sample lists some 150,000 clones; 85% to 95% were seen once. Their target antigens are unknown. The sample here was unstimulated CD4+ T cells sorted from spleen or lymph node cells, taken before intestinal transplant. Source of these receptors: a human donor who received an intestinal transplant.

This chain links TRBV5-4 with TRBJ2-1; D unresolved. Per germline, CDR1 SGHNT and CDR2 YYREEE (reference sequence). The CDR3 has 13 residues. V lost 1 base, J lost 5 bases, and 7 bases lay in between. CDR3 coding DNA: TGTGCCAGCAGCTTGCCGGTCAACAATGAGCAGTTCTTC. This codes for CASSLPVNNEQFF.

The CDR3 here is CASSLGGWRTSVYEQYF. CDR3 nucleotide sequence: TGCGCCAGCAGCTTGGGAGGCTGGCGGACTAGCGTCTACGAGCAGTACTTC. The chain employs TRBV5-1 and TRBJ2-7; 9 nucleotides match TRBD2. The V segment lost 0 bases and the J segment 3 bases; nucleotides outside the gene matches: 10. Germline loops: CDR1 SGHRS, CDR2 YFSETQ. This CDR3 contains 17 residues.

V usage is TRBV9 and J usage is TRBJ2-2, with D unresolved. Germline assignment: CDR1 SGDLS and CDR2 YYNGEE. V was trimmed by 0 bases and J by 7 bases, leaving 16 bases between them. The CDR3 extends over 16 amino acids. This CDR3 reads CASSVELNRAGGELFF. For the CDR3, the DNA is TGTGCCAGCAGCGTAGAGTTGAACAGAGCTGGCGGGGAGCTGTTTTTT.

This rearrangement joins TRBV19 to TRBJ2-6; 8 positions match TRBD1. The length of the CDR3 is 17 residues. V gave up 4 bases and J gave up 1 base; unmatched junction bases: 6. Germline V lookup: CDR1 LNHDA, CDR2 SQIVND (reference sequence). The CDR3 DNA is TGTGCCAGTAGTAGTCGAGGACAGGGTTCTGGGGCCAACGTCCTGACTTTC. The encoded protein is CASSSRGQGSGANVLTF.

The chain links TRBV27 to TRBJ2-3; tentatively, D is TRBD2 (5 bases). Germline V gene data show CDR1 as MNHEY and CDR2 as SMNVEV (reference sequence). The germline V and J ends were trimmed by 5 bases and 2 bases, with 17 bases remaining between them. This CDR3 has 16 residues. CDR3 coding DNA: TGTGCCAGCAGTCCCAGTTTAGCGAGATCCACAGATACGCAGTATTTT. It yields the protein CASSPSLARSTDTQYF.

The chain joins TRBV5-3 to TRBJ2-6; D gene unclear. TRBV5-3 is an open reading frame whose function is uncertain. Between the trimmed V and J ends, which lost 5 bases and 4 bases, there was a span of 7 bases. This CDR3 spans 13 amino acids. DNA for the CDR3: TGTGCCAGAAGGCCGAGGGGGGCCAACGTCCTGACTTTC. It yields the protein CARRPRGANVLTF.

The chain employs TRBV9 and TRBJ1-3; D might be TRBD1 (5 bases). Trimming removed 0 bases at V and 0 bases at J, with 10 bases between. The CDR3 has 16 amino acids. The V gene's germline CDR1 is SGDLS and CDR2 YYNGEE. The CDR3 region has the DNA TGTGCCAGCAGCGTAGCCGGACATACCTCTGGAAACACCATATATTTT. Amino acid sequence: CASSVAGHTSGNTIYF.

This clone was seen only once. The chain recombines TRBV7-2 with TRBJ2-1; 7 positions agree with TRBD2. Germline V gene lookup returns CDR1 SGHTA and CDR2 FQGNSA. The CDR3 sequence is 18 residues long. With V trimmed by 1 base and J by 0 bases, 9 bases remained unmatched. CDR3 residues: CASSLVDLGGSSYNEQFF. The CDR3 DNA is TGTGCCAGCAGCTTAGTCGACCTTGGCGGGAGCTCCTACAATGAGCAGTTCTTC.

The gene calls are TRBV6-5 and TRBJ1-3, with D possibly matching TRBD1 (5 bases). Germline V gene sequence: CDR1 MNHEY, CDR2 SVGAGI. This CDR3 spans 14 amino acids. V was shortened by 2 bases and J by 4 bases, with 9 bases between the two germline ends. The CDR3 DNA reads TGTGCCAGCAGTTACGGCAGGGCCGGAAACACCATATATTTT. The encoded protein is CASSYGRAGNTIYF.

Comments on this clone: Additional DNA sequences in this sample encode the identical CDR3. The chain recombines TRBV30 with TRBJ2-1, with a weak D call TRBD2 (5 bases). Germline CDR1 reads GTSNPN; CDR2 reads SVGIG (reference sequence). The CDR3 has 15 amino acids. V shed 3 bases and J shed 3 bases, with 15 bases lying between them. In DNA form, the CDR3 reads TGTGCCTGGAGCGTACGCGGGTTGGTCTACAATGAGCAGTTCTTC. It yields the protein CAWSVRGLVYNEQFF. Filled out from reference TRBV30 and TRBJ2-1, the complete variable domain reads SQTIHQWPATLVQPVGSPLSLECTVEGTSNPNLYWYRQAAGRGLQLLFYSVGIGQISSEVPQNLSASRPQDRQFILSSKKLLLSDSGFYLCAWSVRGLVYNEQFFGPGTRLTVL.

CDR3 sequence (DNA): TGCGCCAGCAGCCAGGCGGGACTAGCGGGCCCCCTGGGGTTCTTC. As protein: CASSQAGLAGPLGFF. The gene calls are TRBV4-1 and TRBJ2-1; 12 bases are shared with TRBD2. CDR3 length: 15 residues. With V trimmed by 3 bases and J by 15 bases, 12 bases remained unmatched. CDR1 is MGHRA, CDR2 YSYEKL, per germline.

The chain is built from TRBV28 and TRBJ2-5; 7 bases map to TRBD1. The CDR3 totals 13 residues. Germline-derived CDR1 and CDR2 are MDHEN and SYDVKM. V lost 2 bases and J lost 5; bases outside the gene matches: 2. The CDR3 nucleotides read TGTGCCAGCAGTTTACAGGGGGAGGAGACCCAGTACTTC. As protein: CASSLQGEETQYF.

The rearrangement links TRBV28 to TRBJ1-5; TRBD1 might be the D (5 bases). Germline V gene lookup returns CDR1 MDHEN and CDR2 SYDVKM. This CDR3 spans 12 amino acids. V was pared by 9 bases and J by 7 bases, with 13 bases between. CDR3 residues: CASNQGRQPQHF. The CDR3 coding sequence is TGTGCCAGTAATCAGGGAAGACAGCCCCAGCATTTT.

The chain combines TRBV6-4 with TRBJ2-1, with 7 positions matching TRBD2. With V trimmed by 2 bases and J by 7 bases, 11 bases remained unmatched. This CDR3 spans 16 amino acids. CDR1 is MRHNA, CDR2 SNTAGT, per germline. CDR3 DNA: TGTGCCAGCAGTGACGGCCCGAGCGGGAATGGAAATGAGCAGTTCTTC. Translation: CASSDGPSGNGNEQFF.

The genes are TRBV14 and TRBJ1-3; weak D call: TRBD1 (5 bases). This CDR3 has 16 amino acids. V lost 0 bases to trimming and J lost 5 bases, with 14 bases between them. Germline CDR1 SGHDN, CDR2 FVKESK. CDR3 loop: CASSQDPGTPRNTIYF. In DNA, the CDR3 is TGTGCCAGCAGCCAAGACCCCGGGACTCCTAGAAACACCATATATTTT.

The chain has TRBV14 and TRBJ1-4; weak D call: TRBD1 (5 bases). Trimming took 2 bases from V and 7 from J, leaving 11 bases between them. Germline CDR1 SGHDN, CDR2 FVKESK. This CDR3 has 14 amino acids. As DNA, the CDR3 is TGTGCCAGCAGCCAAAATAGGGGAAGTGAAAAACTGTTTTTT. Amino acids: CASSQNRGSEKLFF.

CDR3 protein: CASSEGQTYNEQFF. The CDR3 DNA reads as TGTGCCAGCAGTGAGGGACAGACCTACAATGAGCAGTTCTTC. J is TRBJ2-1 and V is TRBV25-1, with 7 bases lining up with TRBD1. The CDR3 is 14 amino acids. Germline trimming cut 3 bases from V and 2 bases from J; bases unmatched to any gene: 1. Germline loops: CDR1 MGHDK, CDR2 SYGVNS.

The chain carries TRBV5-1 and TRBJ2-1, with D maybe TRBD1 (6 bases). V lost 0 bases and J 3 bases, leaving 10 bases between the germline ends. This CDR3 region has 15 residues. Germline CDR1 and CDR2: SGHRS and YFSETQ. The CDR3 sequence is CASSLASGVYNEQFF. CDR3 coding DNA: TGCGCCAGCAGCTTGGCGTCAGGGGTCTACAATGAGCAGTTCTTC.

The V call is TRBV30, the J call TRBJ2-3, with 9 bases fitting TRBD2. The CDR3 is made up of 15 amino acids. The trim removed 5 bases at V and 0 bases at J, leaving 6 bases unmatched. Germline-derived CDR1 and CDR2 are GTSNPN and SVGIG (reference sequence). CDR3 loop: CAWDALAGSTDTQYF. The CDR3 DNA sequence: TGTGCCTGGGACGCGCTAGCGGGGAGCACAGATACGCAGTATTTT.

The chain combines TRBV28 with TRBJ2-4; D tentatively reads TRBD1 or TRBD2 (5 bases each). Trimming pared 8 bases from V and 6 bases from J, leaving 14 bases between. The CDR3 totals 13 residues. Germline CDR1 and CDR2: MDHEN and SYDVKM. This CDR3 is CASCPPGPNIQYF. CDR3 DNA sequence: TGTGCCAGCTGCCCCCCGGGACCAAACATTCAGTACTTC. Complete variable domain (other parts from reference TRBV28 and TRBJ2-4): DVKVTQSSRYLVKRTGEKVFLECVQDMDHENMFWYRQDPGLGLRLIYFSYDVKMKEKGDIPEGYSVSREKKERFSLILESASTNQTSMYLCASCPPGPNIQYFGAGTRLSVL.

The chain is built from TRBV4-1 and TRBJ2-1; 8 nucleotides align to TRBD2. The junction had 13 bases not matched to a gene; V was cut back by 0 bases and J by 9 bases. This CDR3 has 17 residues. CDR1 MGHRA and CDR2 YSYEKL come from the germline V gene. CDR3 coding DNA: TGCGCCAGCAGCCAAGATGGGCCGGCTAGCGGGTTGGGTGAGCAGTTCTTC. The encoded protein is CASSQDGPASGLGEQFF.

This clone showed up just once. V and J are TRBV19 and TRBJ2-7, with 10 bases lining up with TRBD2. Losses at the gene ends were 4 bases for V and 0 bases for J; bases not matched to a gene: 3. CDR3 length: 15 amino acids. Germline CDR1 reads LNHDA; CDR2 reads SQIVND (reference sequence). The CDR3 region has the DNA TGTGCCAGTAGTACGGCTAGCGGGAGCTCCTACGAGCAGTACTTC. It is translated as CASSTASGSSYEQYF. Full variable domain (outside the CDR3, taken from reference TRBV19 and TRBJ2-7): DGGITQSPKYLFRKEGQNVTLSCEQNLNHDAMYWYRQDPGQGLRLIYYSQIVNDFQKGDIAEGYSVSREKKESFPLTVTSAQKNPTAFYLCASSTASGSSYEQYFGPGTRLTVT.

V is TRBV6-5 and J is TRBJ1-1; D remains ambiguous. Germline values: CDR1 MNHEY, CDR2 SVGAGI. The CDR3 totals 11 residues. The ends were cut back, 6 bases at V and 5 bases at J, with 7 bases in the middle. DNA for the CDR3: TGTGCCAGCAGCCGGGAAACTGAAGCTTTCTTT. It is translated as CASSRETEAFF.

This sequence joins TRBV5-1 and TRBJ1-1; 7 bases fit TRBD1. The germline gives CDR1 SGHRS, CDR2 YFSETQ. The CDR3 consists of 14 residues. V was pared by 4 bases and J by 2 bases, with 5 bases of the junction left unmatched. CDR3 coding DNA: TGCGCCAGCAGCATCGGGACAGACAACACTGAAGCTTTCTTT. Translation: CASSIGTDNTEAFF.

This clone was counted a single time. V is TRBV28 and J is TRBJ1-5; D call uncertain. CDR3 length: 12 amino acids. The V and J ends lost 9 bases and 8 bases respectively, with 14 bases between them. CDR1 and CDR2 (germline): MDHEN, SYDVKM. In nucleotides, the CDR3 is TGTGCCAGTACGAAGGACGGAAAGCCCCAGCATTTT. Protein: CASTKDGKPQHF.

J is TRBJ1-2 and V is TRBV5-1, with 7 bases lining up with TRBD1. V shed 5 bases and J 6 bases; nucleotides not matched to a gene: 4. This CDR3 is 12 amino acids long. Germline loops: CDR1 SGHRS, CDR2 YFSETQ. The DNA of the CDR3 is TGCGCCAGCAGGGAGGGACAGAATGGCTACACCTTC. It translates to CASREGQNGYTF.

The chain couples TRBV9 to TRBJ2-7, with 8 bases that match TRBD1. Germline-derived CDR1 and CDR2 are SGDLS and YYNGEE. This CDR3 spans 13 amino acids. V shed 4 bases and J 5 bases; nucleotides not matched to a gene: 5. CDR3 loop: CASSPTGDHEQYF. DNA for the CDR3: TGTGCCAGCAGCCCGACAGGGGACCACGAGCAGTACTTC.

The rearrangement joins TRBV7-9 to TRBJ1-1; D not resolved. The length of the CDR3 is 13 residues. CDR1 and CDR2 (germline): SEHNR, FQNEAQ (reference sequence). The germline V and J ends were trimmed by 3 bases and 6 bases, with 11 bases remaining between them. This CDR3 is CASSFPPSSEAFF. For the CDR3, the DNA is TGTGCCAGCAGCTTCCCACCATCTTCTGAAGCTTTCTTT.

The J gene is TRBJ1-3, the V gene TRBV5-1; TRBD1 might be the D (5 bases). CDR3 length: 17 residues. Per the germline V gene, CDR1 is SGHRS and CDR2 is YFSETQ. V was shortened by 0 bases and J by 1 base, with 14 bases between the two germline ends. CDR3 sequence (DNA): TGCGCCAGCAGCTTGGTGGCAGGGAGGCAATCTGGAAACACCATATATTTT. Translation: CASSLVAGRQSGNTIYF.

V is TRBV11-1 and J is TRBJ2-5; D remains ambiguous. The J call is uncertain, as TRBJ2-7 better fits the DNA end. CDR3 length: 14 residues. Germline V CDR1 and CDR2: SGHAT, FQDESV (reference sequence). CDR3 sequence: CASSWVESSYEQYF. Written as DNA, the CDR3 is TGTGCCAGCAGCTGGGTAGAAAGCTCCTACGAGCAGTACTTC.

The chain links TRBV29-1 to TRBJ2-3, with D possibly being TRBD2 (5 bases). V was cut by 4 bases and J by 0 bases, with 14 bases left in between. This CDR3 is 15 amino acids long. Germline assignment: CDR1 SQVTM and CDR2 ANQGSEA. CDR3 sequence reads: CSVVGKTGSTDTQYF. The CDR3 DNA reads TGCAGCGTTGTTGGTAAGACGGGAAGCACAGATACGCAGTATTTT.